The 7 T cell receptor beta chains below were found in one sample sequenced in a study of T cell changes during pregnancy in multiple sclerosis (dated by TCRdb to about 2019). Library prep was done by the immunoSEQ multiplex PCR assay. TCRdb carries this immuneACCESS record with in-frame sequences only. Its versions omit some clonotypes, under half of them owing to an unresolved V gene in the studies checked, with the rest unexplained. Within this sample are about 38,000 clones, with 91% of them counted one time only. The ten largest clones capture around an eighth of the sample. The sample here was CD8+ T cells from peripheral blood mononuclear cells, taken after pregnancy. Every receptor here comes from a female donor with multiple sclerosis, enrolled in a pregnancy study.

This sequence joins TRBV2 and TRBJ1-2, with 8 bases aligning to TRBD1. CDR3 size: 14 residues. J lost 4 bases, V lost 5 bases, and 6 bases had no gene match. Germline V gene sequence: CDR1 SNHLY, CDR2 FYNNEI. The CDR3 spells CASSRTGQAYGYTF. CDR3 nucleotide sequence: TGTGCCAGCAGTCGGACAGGGCAGGCCTATGGCTACACCTTC.

The chain uses TRBV6-6 and TRBJ2-5; D may be TRBD2 (5 bases). V lost 0 bases to trimming and J lost 5 bases, with 13 bases between them. The CDR3 has 15 residues. Germline values: CDR1 MNHNY, CDR2 SVGAGI (reference sequence). CDR3 nucleotide sequence: TGTGCCAGCAGTTACTCGACGAGGGCTGGGGAGACCCAGTACTTC. The encoded protein is CASSYSTRAGETQYF.

The chain employs TRBV19 and TRBJ2-3; a possible D gene is TRBD1 (6 bases). Trimming stripped 6 bases from V and 4 bases from J, with 14 bases between. Germline V gives CDR1 LNHDA, CDR2 SQIVND (reference sequence). The CDR3 runs to 14 residues. The CDR3 spells CASSASQGADTQYF. The CDR3, as DNA: TGTGCCAGTAGCGCATCACAGGGAGCAGATACGCAGTATTTT.

The chain has TRBV27 and TRBJ2-3, with TRBD2 identical over 8 bases. The germline V gene has CDR1 MNHEY and CDR2 SMNVEV (reference sequence). The CDR3 runs to 16 residues. V gave up 1 base and J gave up 0 bases; unmatched junction bases: 3. CDR3 sequence: CASSLFAGGSTDTQYF. The CDR3 nucleotides read TGTGCCAGCAGTTTATTCGCGGGGGGAAGCACAGATACGCAGTATTTT.

The chain combines TRBV7-9 with TRBJ1-2; D uncertain. V dropped 1 base and J dropped 7 bases, with 7 bases sitting between them. There are 12 residues in the CDR3. The V gene's germline CDR1 is SEHNR and CDR2 FQNEAQ (reference sequence). For the CDR3, the DNA is TGTGCCAGCAGCTTAGGACGAGGTGGCTACACCTTC. It encodes CASSLGRGGYTF.

The chain joins TRBV29-1 to TRBJ2-1, with 14 bases matching TRBD2. V dropped 7 bases and J dropped 4; count of bases not matched to a gene: 6. CDR3 length: 15 amino acids. Germline V CDR1 and CDR2: SQVTM, ANQGSEA. The DNA of the CDR3 is TGCAGCGCCCCGACTAGCGGGGGGGTGTACAATGAGCAGTTCTTC. This codes for CSAPTSGGVYNEQFF.

The sample holds one count of this clone. V is TRBV6-1 and J is TRBJ2-7; TRBD1 matches 11 bases. The CDR3 sequence is 14 residues long. Germline CDR1 and CDR2: MNHNS and SASEGT. J gave up 5 bases and V 7 bases, and 7 bases lay outside the gene matches. As DNA, the CDR3 is TGTGCCAGCAAACCGGGACAGGGGGTCAACGAGCAGTACTTC. Its protein product is CASKPGQGVNEQYF.